These T cell receptor beta chains were read from a single sample in a study of cytomegalovirus exposure and HLA in healthy donors. The table came from immunoSEQ multiplex PCR; TCRdb's copy has only in-frame clones and leaves some out. The sample lists approximately 89,000 clones, less than 65% occurring once. The sequenced material came from PBMCs. These receptors were taken from a woman under 40 in good health and CMV-seropositive. The CDR3 runs from the conserved cysteine through the conserved F or W. A D gene is named only where the DNA matches it firmly. Size tells how often a clone was seen (once, few, many) or the class of an expanded clone, and some rows leave it out.

d_call: .
j_call: TRBJ1-1
clone_size: .
v_call: TRBV10-2
cdr3_nt: TGCGCCAGCAGAGGATTTACGGGGGAGGGAATTGAAGCTTTCTTT
cdr3_aa: CASRGFTGEGIEAFF

d_call: TRBD2
j_call: TRBJ2-7
clone_size: once
v_call: TRBV7-2
cdr3_nt: TGTGCCAGCAGCTCCGGGACTAAACCCTACGAGCAGTACTTC
cdr3_aa: CASSSGTKPYEQYF

d_call: .
j_call: TRBJ2-2
clone_size: .
v_call: TRBV30
cdr3_nt: TGTGCCTGGAGTGATACAAGGGGATTGGTCACCGGGGAGCTGTTTTTT
cdr3_aa: CAWSDTRGLVTGELFF

d_call: .
j_call: TRBJ1-2
clone_size: .
v_call: TRBV27
cdr3_nt: TGTGCCAGCAGTGGCGACAGGAGTGGCTACACCTTC
cdr3_aa: CASSGDRSGYTF

d_call: .
j_call: TRBJ1-5
clone_size: few
v_call: TRBV4-2
cdr3_nt: TGTGCCAGCAGCCAAGACAGGGTTGCCTATCAGCCCCAGCATTTT
cdr3_aa: CASSQDRVAYQPQHF

d_call: .
j_call: TRBJ1-5
clone_size: .
v_call: TRBV7-8
cdr3_nt: TGTGCCAGCAGCCCGGCGGGTTTGAGCAATCAGCCCCAGCATTTT
cdr3_aa: CASSPAGLSNQPQHF

d_call: .
j_call: TRBJ1-3
clone_size: .
v_call: TRBV25-1
cdr3_nt: TGTGCCAGCAGTGAGGGCTACTCTGGAAACACCATATATTTT
cdr3_aa: CASSEGYSGNTIYF

d_call: .
j_call: TRBJ1-2
clone_size: .
v_call: TRBV20-1
cdr3_nt: TGCAGTGCTAGAGTGTGGCAAAGCTACACCTTC
cdr3_aa: CSARVWQSYTF

d_call: .
j_call: TRBJ2-3
clone_size: .
v_call: TRBV18
cdr3_nt: TGTGCCAGCTCCGCTCGAAATAGTGTTGCAGATACGCAGTATTTT
cdr3_aa: CASSARNSVADTQYF

d_call: TRBD1
j_call: TRBJ2-2
clone_size: .
v_call: TRBV9
cdr3_nt: TGTGCCAGCAGCGTAGGACAGGGGTTCGCCGGGGAGCTGTTTTTT
cdr3_aa: CASSVGQGFAGELFF

d_call: .
j_call: TRBJ1-6
clone_size: once
v_call: TRBV30
cdr3_nt: TGTGCCTGGAGTCCGGGTAATAATTCACCCCTCCACTTT
cdr3_aa: CAWSPGNNSPLHF

d_call: TRBD1
j_call: TRBJ1-6
clone_size: .
v_call: TRBV11-2
cdr3_nt: TGTGCCAGCAGGTGGGACAGAATTAATTCACCCCTCCACTTT
cdr3_aa: CASRWDRINSPLHF

d_call: .
j_call: TRBJ1-5
clone_size: .
v_call: TRBV28
cdr3_nt: TGTGCCAGCAGTTTTACCGGGGATTTCAATCAGCCCCAGCATTTT
cdr3_aa: CASSFTGDFNQPQHF

d_call: TRBD1
j_call: TRBJ2-4
clone_size: .
v_call: TRBV10-2
cdr3_nt: TGCGCCAGCAGCCCGGGACAGGGGAATGCGTACTTC
cdr3_aa: CASSPGQGNAYF

d_call: TRBD2
j_call: TRBJ2-1
clone_size: few
v_call: TRBV11-2
cdr3_nt: TGTGCCAGCAGCCCCAGACTAGCGGGGGTCTACAATGAGCAGTTCTTC
cdr3_aa: CASSPRLAGVYNEQFF

d_call: .
j_call: TRBJ1-2
clone_size: .
v_call: TRBV7-9
cdr3_nt: TGTGCCAGCTATTCAGAAGAAACCTATGGCTACACCTTC
cdr3_aa: CASYSEETYGYTF

d_call: TRBD1
j_call: TRBJ1-1
clone_size: few
v_call: TRBV29-1
cdr3_nt: TGCAGCGTTGCACGACAGGGAGTGACTGAAGCTTTCTTT
cdr3_aa: CSVARQGVTEAFF

d_call: TRBD1
j_call: TRBJ1-1
clone_size: .
v_call: TRBV4-2
cdr3_nt: TGTGCCAGCAGCCAGACAGGGGACTCGGTGGCTTTCTTT
cdr3_aa: CASSQTGDSVAFF

d_call: TRBD1
j_call: TRBJ1-2
clone_size: .
v_call: TRBV28
cdr3_nt: TGTGCCACCAGTACAGGGGTCGGCTACACCTTC
cdr3_aa: CATSTGVGYTF

d_call: TRBD1
j_call: TRBJ2-3
clone_size: .
v_call: TRBV4-3
cdr3_nt: TGCGCCAGCAGCCGTGGACAGGGGTCCTCAAATACGCAGTATTTT
cdr3_aa: CASSRGQGSSNTQYF

d_call: .
j_call: TRBJ1-1
clone_size: .
v_call: TRBV28
cdr3_nt: TGTGCCAGCAGTTTGGTGGGAGGGAGGTCCGAAGCTTTCTTT
cdr3_aa: CASSLVGGRSEAFF